The rows below give T cell receptor beta chains drawn from one sample of a study of blood T cell repertoires in COVID-19. Data came from immunoSEQ multiplex PCR; TCRdb stores just in-frame clones and leaves some out. The table includes 200,000 to 250,000 clones, about 86% detected once. Input material: peripheral blood. These TCRs come from a man aged 55-75 years with acute or convalescent COVID-19. The conserved cysteine and the conserved F or W are not part of the CDR3 here. The order of the fields is J gene, V gene, CDR3 protein.

TRBJ1-2,TRBV2,ASSESGQGGYT
TRBJ2-7,TRBV11-3,ASGGSGRASYEQY
TRBJ2-3,TRBV10-3,AISTQGGTDTQY
TRBJ1-2,TRBV29-1,SVEEMTGGYGYT
TRBJ2-3,TRBV10-3,AISESGEAGDTQY
TRBJ2-5,TRBV11-3,ASSPSRGLQETQY
TRBJ1-2,TRBV5-1,ASSLVLNREGYGYT
TRBJ1-1,TRBV5-6,ASSLGGQGRTEAF
TRBJ2-7,TRBV3-1/TRBV3-2,ASSQADTYEQY
TRBJ2-1,TRBV6-5,ASSPRRGNEQF